Listed below are T cell receptor beta chains from one sample, sequenced in a study of blood T cell repertoires in COVID-19. Libraries were prepared by immunoSEQ multiplex PCR; TCRdb keeps only in-frame clonotypes and omits some of them. The top ten hold 2.5% to 4% of the sample, which has about 150,000 clones, 65% to 90% seen once. The sample consisted of peripheral blood. The receptors were gathered from a man between 65 and 85 years old with acute or convalescent COVID-19. The CDR3 runs from the conserved cysteine through the conserved F or W. A D gene is named only where the DNA matches it firmly. A clone size is listed for some rows: how often the clone was seen (once, few, many), or a class if it is expanded.

NA | TRBJ2-2 | NA | TRBV6-2/TRBV6-3 | CASSYGRLPNTGELFF | TGTGCCAGCAGTTACGGGCGACTACCGAACACCGGGGAGCTGTTTTTT
NA | TRBJ1-1 | NA | TRBV6-2/TRBV6-3 | CASSLRGEAFF | TGTGCCAGCAGTCTACGCGGTGAAGCTTTCTTT
NA | TRBJ2-7 | NA | TRBV3-1/TRBV3-2 | CASSQDLSGTYGQYF | TGTGCCAGCAGCCAAGATTTAAGCGGCACCTACGGGCAGTACTTC
NA | TRBJ1-5 | once | TRBV5-1 | CASSPSGGNQPQHF | TGCGCCAGCAGCCCATCCGGGGGCAATCAGCCCCAGCATTTT
TRBD2 | TRBJ2-3 | NA | TRBV9 | CARLLAGALTDTQYF | TGTGCCAGACTCTTAGCGGGAGCCCTCACAGATACGCAGTATTTT
NA | TRBJ1-6 | NA | TRBV29-1 | CSVAGRPGGPLHF | TGCAGCGTAGCCGGACGGCCGGGAGGGCCCCTCCACTTT
TRBD2 | TRBJ2-3 | NA | TRBV6-4 | CASSVAAGGSTDTQYF | TGTGCCAGCAGTGTCGCAGCGGGGGGCAGCACAGATACGCAGTATTTT
TRBD1 | TRBJ2-5 | few | TRBV4-2 | CASSQDIGQGGETQYF | TGTGCCAGCAGCCAAGATATTGGACAGGGAGGAGAGACCCAGTACTTC
TRBD1 | TRBJ2-1 | NA | TRBV24-1 | CATSGQGPNEQFF | TGTGCCACCAGTGGACAGGGGCCCAATGAGCAGTTCTTC
TRBD2 | TRBJ2-7 | NA | TRBV6-1 | CASSEGGAGIYEQYF | TGTGCCAGCAGTGAAGGGGGAGCGGGAATCTACGAGCAGTACTTC
NA | TRBJ1-5 | NA | TRBV28 | CASSPTVPGMDSNQPQHF | TGTGCCAGCAGTCCCACCGTCCCAGGGATGGATAGCAATCAGCCCCAGCATTTT
TRBD1 | TRBJ2-2 | NA | TRBV5-1 | CASSLGIQGALTGELFF | TGCGCCAGCAGCTTGGGGATACAGGGGGCCCTCACCGGGGAGCTGTTTTTT
TRBD2 | TRBJ2-1 | NA | TRBV10-3 | CAISDRGSSYNEQFF | TGTGCCATCAGTGACCGCGGGAGCTCCTACAATGAGCAGTTCTTC
TRBD2 | TRBJ2-7 | NA | TRBV28 | CASSSTSGSLGYEQYF | TGTGCCAGCAGTTCGACTAGCGGGAGTCTGGGCTACGAGCAGTACTTC
NA | TRBJ1-1 | NA | TRBV9 | CASSRGGQNTEAFF | TGTGCCAGCAGCCGGGGGGGCCAGAACACTGAAGCTTTCTTT
NA | TRBJ1-2 | NA | TRBV7-9 | CASSLGGGGYTF | TGTGCCAGCAGCTTAGGCGGGGGCGGCTACACCTTC
NA | TRBJ1-1 | NA | TRBV28 | CASKSSGTRRPNTEAFF | TGTGCCAGCAAATCATCCGGGACACGGAGACCCAACACTGAAGCTTTCTTT
TRBD2 | TRBJ2-6 | NA | TRBV24-1 | CAIKPQAGAAGANVLTF | TGTGCCATAAAGCCACAAGCGGGAGCCGCTGGGGCCAACGTCCTGACTTTC
NA | TRBJ2-1 | NA | TRBV7-2 | CASSLGTGTYNEQFF | TGTGCCAGCAGTTTAGGGACGGGAACATACAATGAGCAGTTCTTC
NA | TRBJ1-1 | NA | TRBV30 | CAWIRQVEAFF | TGTGCCTGGATTCGACAGGTTGAAGCTTTCTTT
NA | TRBJ2-1 | NA | TRBV19 | CASSVLTGNEQFF | TGTGCCAGTAGTGTTCTCACGGGCAATGAGCAGTTCTTC
NA | TRBJ1-5 | NA | TRBV7-9 | CASSLRGNQPQHF | TGTGCCAGCAGCTTGAGAGGGAATCAGCCCCAGCATTTT